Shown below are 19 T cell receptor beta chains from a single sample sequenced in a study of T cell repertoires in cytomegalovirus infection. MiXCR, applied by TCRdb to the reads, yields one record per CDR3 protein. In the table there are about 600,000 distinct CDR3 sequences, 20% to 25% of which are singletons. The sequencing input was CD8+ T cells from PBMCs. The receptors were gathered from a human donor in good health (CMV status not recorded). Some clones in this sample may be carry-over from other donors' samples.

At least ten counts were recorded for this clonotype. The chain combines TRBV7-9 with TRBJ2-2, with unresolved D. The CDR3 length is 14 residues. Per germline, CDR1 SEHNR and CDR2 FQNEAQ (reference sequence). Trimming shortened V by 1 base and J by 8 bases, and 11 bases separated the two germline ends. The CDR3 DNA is TGTGCCAGCAGCTTAGAAGTAGTCTCTGGGGAGCTGTTTTTT. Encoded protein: CASSLEVVSGELFF. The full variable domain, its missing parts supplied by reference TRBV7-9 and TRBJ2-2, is DTGVSQNPRHKITKRGQNVTFRCDPISEHNRLYWYRQTLGQGPEFLTYFQNEAQLEKSRLLSDRFSAERPKGSFSTLEIQRTEQGDSAMYLCASSLEVVSGELFFGEGSRLTVL.

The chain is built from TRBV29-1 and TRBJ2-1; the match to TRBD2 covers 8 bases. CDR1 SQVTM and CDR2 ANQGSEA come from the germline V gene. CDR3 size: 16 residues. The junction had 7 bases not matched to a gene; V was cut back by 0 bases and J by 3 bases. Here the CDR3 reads CSVEDPGGGRYNEQFF. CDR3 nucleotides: TGCAGCGTTGAAGATCCGGGAGGGGGACGCTACAATGAGCAGTTCTTC.

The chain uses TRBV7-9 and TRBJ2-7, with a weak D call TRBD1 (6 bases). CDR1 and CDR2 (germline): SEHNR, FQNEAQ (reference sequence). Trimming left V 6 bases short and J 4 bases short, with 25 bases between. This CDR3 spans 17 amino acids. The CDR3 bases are TGTGCCAGCAGTTCGGCGACGACGGGACATCTTCTGTACGAGCAGTACGTC. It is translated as CASSSATTGHLLYEQYV.

CDR3 bases: TGTGCCAGCAGTGGGGACAGGGGGCAGGTACAAGGGAATTCACCCCTCCACTTT. Translation gives CASSGDRGQVQGNSPLHF. The V call is TRBV2, the J call TRBJ1-6; 12 bases agree with TRBD1. V dropped 4 bases and J dropped 7; count of bases not matched to a gene: 11. This CDR3 comprises 18 residues. Germline V gene sequence: CDR1 SNHLY, CDR2 FYNNEI.

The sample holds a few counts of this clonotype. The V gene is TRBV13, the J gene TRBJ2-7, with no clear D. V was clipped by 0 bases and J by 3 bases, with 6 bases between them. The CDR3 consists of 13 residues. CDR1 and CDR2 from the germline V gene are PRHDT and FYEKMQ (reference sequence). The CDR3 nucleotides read TGTGCCAGCAGCTTAGGACAGTTCTACGAGCAGTACTTC. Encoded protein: CASSLGQFYEQYF.

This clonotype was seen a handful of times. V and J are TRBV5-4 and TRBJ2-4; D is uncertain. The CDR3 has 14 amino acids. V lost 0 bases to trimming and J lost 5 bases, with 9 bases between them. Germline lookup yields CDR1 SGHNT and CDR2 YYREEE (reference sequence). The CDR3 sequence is CASSLDSSQNIQYF. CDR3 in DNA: TGTGCCAGCAGCTTGGACAGCAGCCAAAACATTCAGTACTTC.

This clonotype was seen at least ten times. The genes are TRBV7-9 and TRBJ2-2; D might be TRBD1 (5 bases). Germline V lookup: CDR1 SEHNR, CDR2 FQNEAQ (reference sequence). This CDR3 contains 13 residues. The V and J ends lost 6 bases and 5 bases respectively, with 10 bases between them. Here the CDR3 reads CASSSRVTGELFF. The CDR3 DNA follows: TGTGCCAGCAGTTCCAGGGTGACCGGGGAGCTGTTTTTT.

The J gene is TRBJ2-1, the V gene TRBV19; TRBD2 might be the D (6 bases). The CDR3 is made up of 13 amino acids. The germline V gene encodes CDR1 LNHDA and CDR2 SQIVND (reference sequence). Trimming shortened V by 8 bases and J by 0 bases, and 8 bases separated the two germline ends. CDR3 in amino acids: CASLDYSYNEQFF. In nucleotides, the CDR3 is TGTGCCAGTCTGGACTACTCCTACAATGAGCAGTTCTTC.

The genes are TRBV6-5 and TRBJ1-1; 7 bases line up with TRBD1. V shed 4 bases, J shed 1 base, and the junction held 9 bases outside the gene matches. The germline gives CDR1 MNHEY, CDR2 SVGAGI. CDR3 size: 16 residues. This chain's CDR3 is CASSSYVQGRNTEAFF. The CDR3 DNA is TGTGCCAGCAGTTCATATGTACAGGGGAGGAACACTGAAGCTTTCTTT.

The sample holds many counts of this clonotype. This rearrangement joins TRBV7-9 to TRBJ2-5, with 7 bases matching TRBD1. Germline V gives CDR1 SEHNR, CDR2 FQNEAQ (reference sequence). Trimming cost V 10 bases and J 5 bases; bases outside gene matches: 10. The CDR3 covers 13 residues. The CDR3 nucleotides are TGTGCCATCATACGACAGGGCGGCGAGACCCAGTACTTC. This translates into CAIIRQGGETQYF.

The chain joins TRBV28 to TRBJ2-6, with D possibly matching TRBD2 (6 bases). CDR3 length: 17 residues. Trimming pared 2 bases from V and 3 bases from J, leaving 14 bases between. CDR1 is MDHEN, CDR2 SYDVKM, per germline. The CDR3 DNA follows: TGTGCCAGCAGTTTAGGGCCGGAGGGGCGTGGGGCCAACGTCCTGACTTTC. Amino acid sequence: CASSLGPEGRGANVLTF.

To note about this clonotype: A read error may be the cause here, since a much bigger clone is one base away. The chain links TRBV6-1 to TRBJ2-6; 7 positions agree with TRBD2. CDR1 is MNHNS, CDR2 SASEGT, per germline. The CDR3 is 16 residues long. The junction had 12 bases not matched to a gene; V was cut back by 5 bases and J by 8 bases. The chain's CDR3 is CASSLGPLGGTNVLTF. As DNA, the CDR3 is TGTGCCAGCAGTCTTGGCCCTTTGGGGGGGACCAACGTCCTGACTTTC.

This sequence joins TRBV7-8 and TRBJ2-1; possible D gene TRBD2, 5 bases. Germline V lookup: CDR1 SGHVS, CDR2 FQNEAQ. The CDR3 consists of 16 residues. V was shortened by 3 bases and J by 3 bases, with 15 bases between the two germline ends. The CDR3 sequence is CASSFQSGSGYNEQFF. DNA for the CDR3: TGTGCCAGCAGCTTCCAGAGCGGTTCGGGCTACAATGAGCAGTTCTTC.

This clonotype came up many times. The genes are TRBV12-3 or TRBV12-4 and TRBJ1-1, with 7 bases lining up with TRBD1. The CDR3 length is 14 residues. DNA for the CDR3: TGTGTGAGGAGCGGACAGGAGCCGAACACTGAAGCTTTCTTT. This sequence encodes CVRSGQEPNTEAFF.

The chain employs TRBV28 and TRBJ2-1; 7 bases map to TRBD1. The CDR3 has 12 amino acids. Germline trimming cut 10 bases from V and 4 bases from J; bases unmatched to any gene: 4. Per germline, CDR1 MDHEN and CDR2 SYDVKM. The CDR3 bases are TGTGCCAACAGACAGGGTTACAATGAGCAGTTCTTC. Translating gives CANRQGYNEQFF.

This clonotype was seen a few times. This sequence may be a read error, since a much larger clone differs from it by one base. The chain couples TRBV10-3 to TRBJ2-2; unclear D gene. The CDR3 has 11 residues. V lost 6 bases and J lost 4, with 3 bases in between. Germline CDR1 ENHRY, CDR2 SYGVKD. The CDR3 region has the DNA TGTGCCATCAGCACCACCGGGGAGCTGTTTTTT. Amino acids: CAISTTGELFF.

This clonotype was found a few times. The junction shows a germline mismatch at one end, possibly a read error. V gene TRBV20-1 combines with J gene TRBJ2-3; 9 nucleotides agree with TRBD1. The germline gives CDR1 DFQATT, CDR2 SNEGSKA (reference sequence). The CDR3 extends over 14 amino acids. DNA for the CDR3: TGCAGTGCTAGAGATCGGGACAGGGCAGAAACGCAGTATTTT. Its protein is CSARDRDRAETQYF.

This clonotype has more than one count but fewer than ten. The CDR3 sequence: CASSGDGWPYNEQFF. Here the CDR3 DNA reads TGTGCCAGCAGTGGAGATGGATGGCCCTACAATGAGCAGTTCTTC. V and J are TRBV2 and TRBJ2-1; D gene ambiguous. This CDR3 is built from 15 residues. Trimming shortened V by 4 bases and J by 2 bases, and 12 bases separated the two germline ends. Germline CDR1 is SNHLY and CDR2 is FYNNEI.

The CDR3, as DNA: TGCAGTGCTAGAGATCGGGACCAACCCCAAGAGACCCAGTACTTC. Its protein product is CSARDRDQPQETQYF. The chain joins TRBV20-1 to TRBJ2-5; D might be TRBD1 or TRBD2, each matching 5 bases. With 0 bases removed from V and 1 base from J, the gap between germline ends came to 12 bases. In germline, CDR1 is DFQATT, CDR2 SNEGSKA (reference sequence). The CDR3 is 15 amino acids.